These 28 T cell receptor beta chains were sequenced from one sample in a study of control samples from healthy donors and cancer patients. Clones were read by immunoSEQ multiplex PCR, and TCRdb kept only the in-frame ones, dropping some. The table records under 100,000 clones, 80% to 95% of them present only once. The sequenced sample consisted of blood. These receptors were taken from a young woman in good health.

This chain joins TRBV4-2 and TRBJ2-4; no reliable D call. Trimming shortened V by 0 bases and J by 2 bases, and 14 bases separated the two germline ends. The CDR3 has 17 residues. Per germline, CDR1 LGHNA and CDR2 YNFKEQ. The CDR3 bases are TGTGCCAGCAGCCAAGATCTCAGCAGGATATCCAAAAACATTCAGTACTTC. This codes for CASSQDLSRISKNIQYF.

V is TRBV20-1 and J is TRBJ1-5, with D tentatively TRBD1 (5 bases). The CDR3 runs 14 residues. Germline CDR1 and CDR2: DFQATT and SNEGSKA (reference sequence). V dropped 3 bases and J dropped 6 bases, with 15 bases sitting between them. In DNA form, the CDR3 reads TGCAGTGCTAGTGTCGGCCAGGGTAGTCAGCCCCAGCATTTT. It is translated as CSASVGQGSQPQHF.

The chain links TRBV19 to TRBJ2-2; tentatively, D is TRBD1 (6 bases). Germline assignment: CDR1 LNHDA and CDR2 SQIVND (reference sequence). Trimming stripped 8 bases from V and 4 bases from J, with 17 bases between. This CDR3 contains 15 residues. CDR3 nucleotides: TGTGCCAGTTCGACAGGTGACGGGCGCACCGGGGAGCTGTTTTTT. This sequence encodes CASSTGDGRTGELFF.

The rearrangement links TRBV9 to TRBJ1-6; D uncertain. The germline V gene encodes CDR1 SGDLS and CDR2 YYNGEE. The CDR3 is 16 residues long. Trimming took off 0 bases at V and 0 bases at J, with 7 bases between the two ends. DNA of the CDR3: TGTGCCAGCAGCGTAGGGAGAGACTCCTATAATTCACCCCTCCACTTT. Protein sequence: CASSVGRDSYNSPLHF.

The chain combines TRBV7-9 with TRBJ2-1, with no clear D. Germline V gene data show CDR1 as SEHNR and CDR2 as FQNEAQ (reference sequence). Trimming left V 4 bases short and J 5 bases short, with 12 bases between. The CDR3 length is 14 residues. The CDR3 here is CASSSRRPDNEQFF. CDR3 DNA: TGTGCCAGCAGCTCCCGAAGGCCGGACAATGAGCAGTTCTTC.

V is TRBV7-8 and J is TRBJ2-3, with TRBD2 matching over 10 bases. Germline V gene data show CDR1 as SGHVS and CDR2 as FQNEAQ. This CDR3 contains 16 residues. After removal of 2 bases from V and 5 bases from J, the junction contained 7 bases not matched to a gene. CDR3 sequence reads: CASSLLSSGSKDTQYF. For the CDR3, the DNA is TGTGCCAGCAGCTTATTGTCTAGCGGGAGTAAAGATACGCAGTATTTT.

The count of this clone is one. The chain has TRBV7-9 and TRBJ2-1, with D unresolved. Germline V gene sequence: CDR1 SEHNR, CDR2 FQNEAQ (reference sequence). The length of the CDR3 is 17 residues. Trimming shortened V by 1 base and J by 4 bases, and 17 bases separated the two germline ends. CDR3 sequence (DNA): TGTGCCAGCAGCTTAGTGGGTGGGCTAGGAGTTTACAATGAGCAGTTCTTC. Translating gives CASSLVGGLGVYNEQFF.

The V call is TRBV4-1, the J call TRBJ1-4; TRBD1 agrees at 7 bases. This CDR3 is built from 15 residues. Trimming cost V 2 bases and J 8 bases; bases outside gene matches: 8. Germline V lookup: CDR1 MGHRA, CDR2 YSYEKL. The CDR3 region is CASSQPDRDEEKLFF. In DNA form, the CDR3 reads TGCGCCAGCAGCCAACCAGACAGGGATGAGGAAAAACTGTTTTTT.

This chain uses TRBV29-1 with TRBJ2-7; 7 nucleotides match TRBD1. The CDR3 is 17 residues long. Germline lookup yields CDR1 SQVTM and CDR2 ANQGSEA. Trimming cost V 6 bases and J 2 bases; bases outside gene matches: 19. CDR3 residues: CSVRQGSTRRRPYEQYF. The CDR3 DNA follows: TGCAGCGTCAGACAGGGATCTACCCGCAGGAGGCCCTACGAGCAGTACTTC.

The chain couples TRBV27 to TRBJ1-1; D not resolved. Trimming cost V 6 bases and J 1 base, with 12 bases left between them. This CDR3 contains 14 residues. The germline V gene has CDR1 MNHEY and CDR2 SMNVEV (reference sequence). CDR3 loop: CASRSNPGNTEAFF. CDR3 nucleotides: TGTGCCAGCAGATCCAACCCAGGGAACACTGAAGCTTTCTTT.

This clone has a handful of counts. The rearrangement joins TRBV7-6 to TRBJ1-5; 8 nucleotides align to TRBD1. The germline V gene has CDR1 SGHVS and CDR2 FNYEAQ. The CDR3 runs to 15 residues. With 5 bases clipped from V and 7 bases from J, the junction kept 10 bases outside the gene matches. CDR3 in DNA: TGTGCCAGCAGCCTTCGGACAGGGTCGGAACAGCCCCAGCATTTT. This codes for CASSLRTGSEQPQHF.

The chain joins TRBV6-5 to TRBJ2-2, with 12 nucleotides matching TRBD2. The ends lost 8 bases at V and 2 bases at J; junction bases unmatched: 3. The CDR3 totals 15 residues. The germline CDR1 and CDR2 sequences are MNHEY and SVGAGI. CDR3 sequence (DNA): TGTGCCAGCGCGACTAGCGGGAGAAACACCGGGGAGCTGTTTTTT. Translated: CASATSGRNTGELFF.

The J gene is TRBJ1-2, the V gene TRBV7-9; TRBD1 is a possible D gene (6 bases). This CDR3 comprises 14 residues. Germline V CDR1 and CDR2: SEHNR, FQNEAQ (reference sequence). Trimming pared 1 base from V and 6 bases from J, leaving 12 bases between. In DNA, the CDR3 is TGTGCCAGCAGCTTAGATGGGGGGCGCAATGGCTACACCTTC. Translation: CASSLDGGRNGYTF.

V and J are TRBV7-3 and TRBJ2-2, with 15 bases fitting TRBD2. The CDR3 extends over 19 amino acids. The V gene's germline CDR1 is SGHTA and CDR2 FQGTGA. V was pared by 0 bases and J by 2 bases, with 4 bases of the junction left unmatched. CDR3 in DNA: TGTGCCAGCAGCTTAACAGGGACTAGCGGGGGGTACAACACCGGGGAGCTGTTTTTT. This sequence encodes CASSLTGTSGGYNTGELFF.

As DNA, the CDR3 is TGCGCCAGCAGTCAGGGGACCCACAATGAGCAGTTCTTC. This sequence encodes CASSQGTHNEQFF. V is TRBV23-1 and J is TRBJ2-1; the D call may be TRBD1 or TRBD2 (5 bases each). TRBV23-1 is an ORF, and what it does is uncertain. Trimming pared 3 bases from V and 5 bases from J, leaving 8 bases between. The CDR3 has 13 amino acids.

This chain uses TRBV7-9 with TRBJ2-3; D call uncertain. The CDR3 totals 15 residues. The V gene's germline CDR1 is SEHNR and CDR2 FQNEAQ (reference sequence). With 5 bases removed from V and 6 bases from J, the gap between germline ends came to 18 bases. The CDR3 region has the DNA TGTGCCAGCAGCCCCCAGACTCAATTTGGGGATACGCAGTATTTT. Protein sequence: CASSPQTQFGDTQYF.

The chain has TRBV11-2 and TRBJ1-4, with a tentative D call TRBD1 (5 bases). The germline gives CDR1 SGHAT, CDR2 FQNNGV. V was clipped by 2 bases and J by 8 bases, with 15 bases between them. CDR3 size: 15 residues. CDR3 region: CASSLNQGRDEKLFF. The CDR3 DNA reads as TGTGCCAGCAGCTTAAATCAGGGCAGGGACGAAAAACTGTTTTTT.

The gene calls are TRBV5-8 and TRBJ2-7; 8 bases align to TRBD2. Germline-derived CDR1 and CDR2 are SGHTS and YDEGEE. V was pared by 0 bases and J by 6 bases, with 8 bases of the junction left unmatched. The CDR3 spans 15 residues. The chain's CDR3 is CASSLDASGYREQYF. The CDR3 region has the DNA TGTGCCAGCAGCTTGGACGCTAGCGGGTACCGCGAGCAGTACTTC.

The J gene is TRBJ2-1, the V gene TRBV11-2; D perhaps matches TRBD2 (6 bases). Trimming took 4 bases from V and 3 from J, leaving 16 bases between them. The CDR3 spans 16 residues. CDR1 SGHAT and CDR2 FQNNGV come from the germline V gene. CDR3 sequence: CASSSLAVSFYNEQFF. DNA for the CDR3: TGTGCCAGCAGCTCGTTAGCGGTTTCTTTCTACAATGAGCAGTTCTTC.

This CDR3 is CASSQDISNQPQHF. The CDR3 DNA reads as TGTGCCAGCAGCCAAGATATTAGCAATCAGCCCCAGCATTTT. This rearrangement joins TRBV3-1 (or the pseudogene TRBV3-2) to TRBJ1-5, with D unclear. The CDR3 extends over 14 amino acids. Trimming removed 0 bases from V and 0 bases from J, with 3 bases in between. Germline V gene lookup returns CDR1 LGHDT and CDR2 YNNKEL (reference sequence).

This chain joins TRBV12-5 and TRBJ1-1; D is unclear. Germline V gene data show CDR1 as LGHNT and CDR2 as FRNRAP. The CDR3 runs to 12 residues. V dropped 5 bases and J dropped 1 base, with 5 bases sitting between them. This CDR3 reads CASGPGNTEAFF. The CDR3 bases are TGTGCTAGTGGTCCGGGGAACACTGAAGCTTTCTTT.

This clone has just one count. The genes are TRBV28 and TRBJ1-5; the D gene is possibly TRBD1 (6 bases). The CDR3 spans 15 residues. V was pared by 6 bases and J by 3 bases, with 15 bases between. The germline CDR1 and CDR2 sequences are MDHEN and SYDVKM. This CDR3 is CASRLGQFHNQPQHF. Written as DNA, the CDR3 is TGTGCCAGCAGACTCGGACAGTTCCACAATCAGCCCCAGCATTTT.

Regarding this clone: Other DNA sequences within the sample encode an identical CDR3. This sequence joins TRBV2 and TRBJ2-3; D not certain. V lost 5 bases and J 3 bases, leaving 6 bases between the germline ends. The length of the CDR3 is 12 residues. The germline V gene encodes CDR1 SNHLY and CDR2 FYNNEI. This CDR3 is CASSLNTDTQYF. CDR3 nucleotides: TGTGCCAGCAGTCTAAATACAGATACGCAGTATTTT.

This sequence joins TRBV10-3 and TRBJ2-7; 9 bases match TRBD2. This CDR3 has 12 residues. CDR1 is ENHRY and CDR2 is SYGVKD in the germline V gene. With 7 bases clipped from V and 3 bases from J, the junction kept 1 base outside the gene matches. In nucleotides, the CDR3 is TGTGCCATCAATAGCGGGAGCTACGAGCAGTACTTC. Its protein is CAINSGSYEQYF.

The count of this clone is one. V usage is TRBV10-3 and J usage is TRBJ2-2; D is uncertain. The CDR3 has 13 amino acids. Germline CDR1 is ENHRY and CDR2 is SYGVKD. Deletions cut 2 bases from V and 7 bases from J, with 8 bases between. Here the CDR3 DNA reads TGTGCCATCAGTGAGGGTATGGACGGGGAGCTGTTTTTT. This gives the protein CAISEGMDGELFF.

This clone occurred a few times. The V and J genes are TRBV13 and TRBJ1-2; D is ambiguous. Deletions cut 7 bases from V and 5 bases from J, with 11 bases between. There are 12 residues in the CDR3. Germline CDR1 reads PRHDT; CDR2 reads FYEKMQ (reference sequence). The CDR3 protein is CASTPYSYGYTF. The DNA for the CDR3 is TGTGCCAGCACCCCTTACTCATATGGCTACACCTTC.

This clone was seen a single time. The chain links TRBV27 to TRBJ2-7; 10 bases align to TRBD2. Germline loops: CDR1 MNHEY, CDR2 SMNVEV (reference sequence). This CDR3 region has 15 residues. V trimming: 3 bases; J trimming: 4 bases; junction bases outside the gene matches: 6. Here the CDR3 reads CASSFYRAGGYEQYF. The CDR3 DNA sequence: TGTGCCAGCAGTTTTTATCGAGCGGGAGGGTACGAGCAGTACTTC.

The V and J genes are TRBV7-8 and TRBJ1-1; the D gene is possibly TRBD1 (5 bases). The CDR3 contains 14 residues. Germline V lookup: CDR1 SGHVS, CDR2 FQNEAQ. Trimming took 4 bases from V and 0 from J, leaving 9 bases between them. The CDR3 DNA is TGTGCCAGCAGCTCCGGGACCGTGAACACTGAAGCTTTCTTT. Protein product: CASSSGTVNTEAFF. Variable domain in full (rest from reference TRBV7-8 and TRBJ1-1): GAGVSQSPRYKVAKRGQDVALRCDPISGHVSLFWYQQALGQGPEFLTYFQNEAQLDKSGLPSDRFFAERPEGSVSTLKIQRTQQEDSAVYLCASSSGTVNTEAFFGQGTRLTVV.